Below, 3 T cell receptor beta chains from the same sample are listed, as sequenced in a study of cytomegalovirus exposure and HLA in healthy donors. Use of 60 Vbeta and 13 Jbeta primers characterized the PCR. The protocol was immunoSEQ multiplex PCR, while the TCRdb copy is restricted to in-frame clones and leaves out a portion. The sample has 95,000 to 150,000 clones; 55% to 75% are singletons. Sequences were obtained from PBMCs. These receptors were taken from a man aged 25-45 years in good health and CMV-seronegative.

The J gene is TRBJ2-6, the V gene TRBV27; TRBD1 agrees at 7 bases. Germline lookup yields CDR1 MNHEY and CDR2 SMNVEV (reference sequence). J lost 0 bases, V lost 8 bases, and 10 bases had no gene match. This CDR3 spans 17 amino acids. The CDR3 bases are TGTGCCAGCCGGGACAGAACAATATCCTCTGGGGCCAACGTCCTGACTTTC. It codes for CASRDRTISSGANVLTF.

The V call is TRBV28, the J call TRBJ2-7, with a tentative D call TRBD2 (5 bases). V shed 0 bases and J shed 6 bases, with 18 bases lying between them. The CDR3 contains 16 residues. Germline values: CDR1 MDHEN, CDR2 SYDVKM. DNA for the CDR3: TGTGCCAGCAGTTTATGGGACTCAAGATTTACCCGCGAGCAGTACTTC. Its translation is CASSLWDSRFTREQYF. Variable domain in full (rest from reference TRBV28 and TRBJ2-7): DVKVTQSSRYLVKRTGEKVFLECVQDMDHENMFWYRQDPGLGLRLIYFSYDVKMKEKGDIPEGYSVSREKKERFSLILESASTNQTSMYLCASSLWDSRFTREQYFGPGTRLTVT.

CDR3 in DNA: TGCGCCAGCAGCCACGAAGACAGGGAGAATGAGCAGTTCTTC. Amino acid sequence: CASSHEDRENEQFF. The chain couples TRBV4-1 to TRBJ2-1, with 7 nucleotides matching TRBD1. The CDR3 contains 14 residues. The germline V gene encodes CDR1 MGHRA and CDR2 YSYEKL. With 3 bases clipped from V and 7 bases from J, the junction kept 6 bases outside the gene matches.